This T cell receptor beta chain was identified in a study of shared clonotypes between healthy human individuals. Study results and caveats: The naive CD4 repertoires of several donors were compared, and about 5% of clonotypes were shared. Clonotype sharing across donors was expected to vary with sequencing depth.

Profiled with immunoSEQ multiplex PCR; TCRdb holds only in-frame clones, not every one. Of some 1,400,000 clones detected, around 95% appear once; the ten largest clones hold over 1%. All of the donors resided in Nashville, Tennessee, and each was a Caucasian adult. Notes on this clone: Its target is unknown.

The sequencing input was naive CD4+ T cells sorted from blood. Subset indicated: CD45RA+ positively selected. The clonotype was recovered from a young man in good health.

CDR3 sequence reads: CAWSVRRGAYGYTF. The CDR3 region has the DNA TGTGCCTGGAGTGTACGGAGGGGGGCCTATGGCTACACCTTC. The J gene is TRBJ1-2, the V gene TRBV30, with D possibly being TRBD1 (6 bases). Per the germline V gene, CDR1 is GTSNPN and CDR2 is SVGIG (reference sequence). V lost 0 bases to trimming and J lost 4 bases, with 12 bases between them. This CDR3 comprises 14 residues.